This TCR beta chain originates from a study of control samples from healthy donors and cancer patients. TCRdb's copy holds only in-frame clones and misses some; the assay was immunoSEQ multiplex PCR. The sample yields tens of thousands of clones, approximately 90% seen once. Trimming cost V 4 bases and J 11 bases, with 17 bases left between them. The CDR3 has 13 amino acids. Germline lookup yields CDR1 SNHLY and CDR2 FYNNEI. The rearrangement links TRBV2 to TRBJ1-1; D is undetermined. The TCR sequence derives from a woman between 45 and 60 years old in good health. The sample was blood. The CDR3 sequence: CASSGNSRFWAFF. Written as DNA, the CDR3 is TGTGCCAGCAGTGGAAACAGCCGGTTCTGGGCTTTCTTT.